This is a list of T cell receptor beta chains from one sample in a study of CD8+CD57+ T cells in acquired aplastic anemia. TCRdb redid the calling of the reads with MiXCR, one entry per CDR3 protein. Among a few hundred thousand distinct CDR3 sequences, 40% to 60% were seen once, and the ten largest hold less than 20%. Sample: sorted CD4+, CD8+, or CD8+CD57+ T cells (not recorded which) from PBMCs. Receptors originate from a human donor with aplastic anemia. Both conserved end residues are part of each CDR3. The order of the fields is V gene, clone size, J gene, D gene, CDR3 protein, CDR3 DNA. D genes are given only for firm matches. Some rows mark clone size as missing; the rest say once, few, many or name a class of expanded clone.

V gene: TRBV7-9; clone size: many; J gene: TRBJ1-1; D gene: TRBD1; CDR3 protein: CASSLETGPEAFF; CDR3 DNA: TGTGCCAGCAGCTTAGAGACAGGGCCTGAAGCTTTCTTT
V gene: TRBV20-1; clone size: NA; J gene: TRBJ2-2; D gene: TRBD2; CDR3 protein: CSAAGLAGVPNTGELFF; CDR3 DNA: TGCAGTGCCGCGGGACTAGCGGGGGTACCGAACACCGGGGAGCTGTTTTTT
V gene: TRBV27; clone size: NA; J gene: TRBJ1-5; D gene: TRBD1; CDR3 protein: CASSHRGWDQPQHF; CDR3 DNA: TGTGCCAGCAGTCACAGGGGTTGGGATCAGCCCCAGCATTTT
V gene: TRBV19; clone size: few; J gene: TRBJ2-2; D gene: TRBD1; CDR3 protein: CASSIGLRQGTPNTGELFF; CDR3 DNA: TGTGCCAGTAGTATAGGATTGAGACAGGGTACCCCGAACACCGGGGAGCTGTTTTTT
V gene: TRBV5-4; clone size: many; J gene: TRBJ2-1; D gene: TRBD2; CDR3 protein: CASSNGGKIYNEQFF; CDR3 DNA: TGTGCCAGCAGCAACGGGGGGAAGATCTACAATGAGCAGTTCTTC
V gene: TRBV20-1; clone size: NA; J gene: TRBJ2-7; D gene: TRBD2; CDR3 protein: CSAPPTSGAYEQYF; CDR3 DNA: TGCAGTGCTCCGCCCACTAGCGGTGCCTACGAGCAGTACTTC
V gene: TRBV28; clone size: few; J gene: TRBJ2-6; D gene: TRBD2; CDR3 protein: CASNGGGAHSGANVLTF; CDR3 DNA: TGTGCCAGCAACGGGGGAGGGGCCCACTCTGGGGCCAACGTCCTGACTTTC
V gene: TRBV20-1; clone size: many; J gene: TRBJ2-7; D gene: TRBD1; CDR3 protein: CSVRGQGYEQYF; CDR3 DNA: TGCAGTGTCAGGGGACAGGGCTACGAGCAGTACTTC
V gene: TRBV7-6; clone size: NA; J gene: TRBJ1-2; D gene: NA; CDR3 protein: CASSLGRVYGYTF; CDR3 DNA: TGTGCCAGCAGCCTGGGGAGGGTTTATGGCTACACCTTC
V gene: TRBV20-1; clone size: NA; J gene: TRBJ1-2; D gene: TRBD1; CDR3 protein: CSARGLHGTGYGYTF; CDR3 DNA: TGCAGTGCTAGAGGTCTACACGGGACAGGCTATGGCTACACCTTC
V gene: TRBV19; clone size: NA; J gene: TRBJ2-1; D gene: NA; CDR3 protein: CASSPRAGPSYNEQFF; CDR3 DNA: TGTGCCAGTAGCCCCAGGGCAGGTCCCTCCTACAATGAGCAGTTCTTC
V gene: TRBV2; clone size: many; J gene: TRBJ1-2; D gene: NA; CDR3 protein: CASSGPLRGRGYTF; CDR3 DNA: TGTGCCAGCAGCGGACCTCTCAGGGGAAGAGGCTACACCTTC
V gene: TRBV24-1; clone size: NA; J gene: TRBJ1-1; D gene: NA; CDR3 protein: CATSLGATEAFF; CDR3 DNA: TGTGCCACCAGTTTGGGGGCGACTGAAGCTTTCTTT
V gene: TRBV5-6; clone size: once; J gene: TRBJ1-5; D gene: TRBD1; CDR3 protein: CASSLRQGASNQPQHF; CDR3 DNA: TGTGCCAGCAGCTTGAGGCAGGGGGCAAGCAATCAGCCCCAGCATTTT
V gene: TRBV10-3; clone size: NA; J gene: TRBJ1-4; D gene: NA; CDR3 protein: CATGRGAGPNEKLFF; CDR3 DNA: TGTGCCACCGGCCGGGGGGCAGGGCCCAATGAAAAACTGTTCTTT
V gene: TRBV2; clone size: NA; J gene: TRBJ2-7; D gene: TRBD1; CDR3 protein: CASRGQAAGYEQYF; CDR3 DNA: TGTGCCAGCAGAGGACAGGCCGCCGGCTACGAGCAGTACTTC
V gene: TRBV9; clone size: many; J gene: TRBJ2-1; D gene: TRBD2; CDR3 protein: CASSHRGDGSSYNEQFF; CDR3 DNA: TGTGCCAGCAGCCACCGGGGGGACGGAAGCTCCTACAATGAGCAGTTCTTC
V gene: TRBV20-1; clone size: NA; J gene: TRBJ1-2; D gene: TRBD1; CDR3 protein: CSALEAQGNYGYTF; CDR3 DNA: TGCAGTGCCCTCGAGGCACAGGGGAACTATGGCTACACCTTC
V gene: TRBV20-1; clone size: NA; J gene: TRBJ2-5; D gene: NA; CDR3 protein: CSASPPTGIIGETRYF; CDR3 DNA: TGCAGTGCTAGCCCCCCGACAGGTATCATAGGAGAGACCCGGTACTTC
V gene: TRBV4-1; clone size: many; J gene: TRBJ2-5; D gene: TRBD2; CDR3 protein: CASSQEGEASGEQETQYF; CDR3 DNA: TGCGCCAGCAGCCAAGAAGGGGAGGCTAGCGGGGAACAAGAGACCCAGTACTTC
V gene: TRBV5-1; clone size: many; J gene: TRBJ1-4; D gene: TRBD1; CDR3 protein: CASSLQQGTNEKLFF; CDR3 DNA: TGCGCCAGCAGTTTACAACAGGGGACTAATGAAAAACTGTTTTTT
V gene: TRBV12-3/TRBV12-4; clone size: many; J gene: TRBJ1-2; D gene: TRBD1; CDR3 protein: CASSLRDRDRANGYTF; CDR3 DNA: TGTGCCAGCAGTTTGCGAGACCGGGACAGGGCGAACGGCTACACCTTC
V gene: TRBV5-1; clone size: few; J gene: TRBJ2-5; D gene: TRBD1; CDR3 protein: CASSSGTGQETQYF; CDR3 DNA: TGTGCCAGCAGCTCCGGGACAGGACAAGAGACCCAGTACTTC
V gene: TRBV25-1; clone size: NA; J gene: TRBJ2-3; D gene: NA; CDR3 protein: CASSIRGDTQYF; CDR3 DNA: TGTGCCAGTAGTATAAGAGGGGATACGCAGTATTTT
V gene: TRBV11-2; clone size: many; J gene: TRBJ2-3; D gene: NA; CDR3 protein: CASSLGSRGVASDTQYF; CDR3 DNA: TGTGCCAGCAGCTTAGGCTCACGCGGGGTTGCGTCAGATACGCAGTATTTT
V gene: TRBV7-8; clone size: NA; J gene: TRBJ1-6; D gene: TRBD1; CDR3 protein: CASSPRTGYNSPLHF; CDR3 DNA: TGTGCCAGCAGCCCCCGGACAGGGTATAATTCACCCCTCCACTTT
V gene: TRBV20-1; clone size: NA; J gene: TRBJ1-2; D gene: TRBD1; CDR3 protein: CSARPTGRSGYTF; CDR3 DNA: TGCAGTGCTAGACCGACAGGGAGGAGCGGCTACACCTTC
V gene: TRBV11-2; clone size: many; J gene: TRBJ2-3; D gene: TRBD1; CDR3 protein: CASSPRTGGPTDTQYF; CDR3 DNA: TGTGCCAGCAGCCCAAGGACAGGGGGTCCCACAGATACGCAGTATTTT
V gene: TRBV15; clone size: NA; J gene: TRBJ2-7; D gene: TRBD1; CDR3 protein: CATSSRDRYSYEQYF; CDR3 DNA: TGTGCCACCAGCAGCCGGGACAGGTACTCCTACGAGCAGTACTTC
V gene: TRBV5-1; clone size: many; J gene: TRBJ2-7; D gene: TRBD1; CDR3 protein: CASSSPGQGKSGEQYF; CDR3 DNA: TGCGCCAGCAGCTCACCGGGACAGGGGAAGTCTGGCGAGCAGTACTTC
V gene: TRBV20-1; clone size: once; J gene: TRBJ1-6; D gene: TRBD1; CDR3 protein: CSAKGQGGFTLHF; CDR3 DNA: TGCAGTGCGAAAGGACAGGGGGGCTTCACCCTCCACTTT
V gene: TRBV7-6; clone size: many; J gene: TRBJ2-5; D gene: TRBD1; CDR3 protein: CASSSEGTGYPETQYF; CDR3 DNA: TGTGCCAGCAGCTCGGAGGGGACAGGGTATCCAGAGACCCAGTACTTC
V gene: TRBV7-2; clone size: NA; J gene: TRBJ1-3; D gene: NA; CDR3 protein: CASSLRSAFSGNTIYF; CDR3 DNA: TGTGCCAGCAGCTTAAGGTCAGCTTTCTCTGGAAACACCATATATTTT
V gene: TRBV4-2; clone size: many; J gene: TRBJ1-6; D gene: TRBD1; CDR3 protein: CASSQERGLGSPLHF; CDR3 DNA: TGTGCCAGCAGCCAAGAAAGGGGGCTCGGATCACCCCTCCACTTT
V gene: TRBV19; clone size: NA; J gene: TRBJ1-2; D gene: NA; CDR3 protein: CASSTNGAQGYGYTF; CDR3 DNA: TGTGCCAGTAGTACAAACGGGGCCCAGGGCTATGGCTACACCTTC
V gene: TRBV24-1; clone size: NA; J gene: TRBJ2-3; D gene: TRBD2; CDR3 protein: CATSDSGGLADTQYF; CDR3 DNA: TGTGCCACCAGTGATAGCGGGGGGCTTGCAGATACGCAGTATTTT
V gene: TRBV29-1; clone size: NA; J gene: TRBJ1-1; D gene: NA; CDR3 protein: CSVGGPGRDTEAFF; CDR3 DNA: TGCAGCGTTGGCGGTCCGGGGAGGGACACTGAAGCTTTCTTT
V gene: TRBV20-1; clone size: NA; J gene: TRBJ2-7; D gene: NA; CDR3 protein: CSARPDGTTLFKQYF; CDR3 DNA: TGCAGTGCTAGACCCGACGGGACCACCCTCTTTAAGCAGTACTTC
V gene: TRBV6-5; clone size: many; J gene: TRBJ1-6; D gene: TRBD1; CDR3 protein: CASSLAGGGAGNSPLHF; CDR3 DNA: TGTGCCAGCAGCCTTGCCGGAGGGGGCGCGGGTAATTCACCCCTCCACTTT
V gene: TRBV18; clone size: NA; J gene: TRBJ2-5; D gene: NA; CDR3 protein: CASSPPSGAGETQYF; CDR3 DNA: TGTGCCAGCTCACCACCGTCAGGGGCGGGGGAGACCCAGTACTTC
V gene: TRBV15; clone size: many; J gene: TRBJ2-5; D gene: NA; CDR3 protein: CATSRVAEETQYF; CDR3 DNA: TGTGCCACCAGCAGAGTGGCGGAAGAGACCCAGTACTTC
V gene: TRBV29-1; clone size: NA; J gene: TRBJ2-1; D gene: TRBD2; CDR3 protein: CSVEGPSGRGGEQFF; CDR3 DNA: TGCAGCGTTGAAGGGCCTAGCGGGAGGGGAGGTGAGCAGTTCTTC
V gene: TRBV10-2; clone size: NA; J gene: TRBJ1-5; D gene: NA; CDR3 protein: CASSGGGTNQPQHF; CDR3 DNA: TGCGCCAGCAGTGGTGGAGGGACGAATCAGCCCCAGCATTTT
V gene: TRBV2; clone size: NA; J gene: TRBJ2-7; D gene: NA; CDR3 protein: CASSKQGLPLEQYF; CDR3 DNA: TGTGCCAGCAGTAAACAGGGTCTTCCTCTCGAGCAGTACTTC
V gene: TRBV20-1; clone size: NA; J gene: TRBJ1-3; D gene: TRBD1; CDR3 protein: CSATHTGGANTIYF; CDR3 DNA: TGCAGTGCTACGCATACAGGGGGCGCAAACACCATATATTTT
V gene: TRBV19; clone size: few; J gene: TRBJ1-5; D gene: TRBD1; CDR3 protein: CASSTRRYGYTGGSNQPQHF; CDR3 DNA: TGTGCCAGTAGTACTCGAAGATATGGCTACACAGGGGGTAGCAATCAGCCCCAGCATTTT
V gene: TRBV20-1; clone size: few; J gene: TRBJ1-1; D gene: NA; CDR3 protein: CSARDPAGGNTEAFF; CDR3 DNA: TGCAGTGCTAGAGATCCAGCGGGGGGGAACACTGAAGCTTTCTTT
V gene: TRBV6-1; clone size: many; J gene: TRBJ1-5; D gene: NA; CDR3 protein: CASTPGAQPQHF; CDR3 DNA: TGTGCCAGCACTCCGGGGGCTCAGCCCCAGCATTTT
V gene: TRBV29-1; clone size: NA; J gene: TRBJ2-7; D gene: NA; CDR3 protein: CSTSGPSSYEQYF; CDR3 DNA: TGCAGCACCTCCGGGCCCAGCTCCTACGAGCAGTACTTC
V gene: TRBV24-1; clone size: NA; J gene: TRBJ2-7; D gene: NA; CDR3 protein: CATSAGGRAYEQYF; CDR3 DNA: TGTGCCACCAGTGCCGGGGGCAGGGCCTACGAGCAGTACTTC
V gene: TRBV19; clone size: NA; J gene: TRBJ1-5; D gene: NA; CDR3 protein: CASSRDGHSNQPQHF; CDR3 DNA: TGTGCCAGTAGTAGGGACGGTCATAGCAATCAGCCCCAGCATTTT
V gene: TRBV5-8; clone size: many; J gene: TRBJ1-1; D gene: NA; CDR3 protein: CASSLSGLEAFF; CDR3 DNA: TGTGCCAGCAGCTTGTCAGGACTTGAAGCTTTCTTT
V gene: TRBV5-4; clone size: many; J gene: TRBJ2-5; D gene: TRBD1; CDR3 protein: CANRDRAQETQYF; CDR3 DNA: TGTGCCAACCGGGACAGGGCCCAAGAGACCCAGTACTTC
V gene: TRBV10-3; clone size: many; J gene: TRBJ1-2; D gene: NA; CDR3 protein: CAISADRPANYGYTF; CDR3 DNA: TGTGCCATCAGTGCTGACAGGCCCGCTAACTATGGCTACACCTTC
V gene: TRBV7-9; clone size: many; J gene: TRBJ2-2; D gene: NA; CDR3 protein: CASSLALAHLNTGELFF; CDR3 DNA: TGTGCCAGCAGCTTAGCACTGGCGCACTTGAACACCGGGGAGCTGTTTTTT